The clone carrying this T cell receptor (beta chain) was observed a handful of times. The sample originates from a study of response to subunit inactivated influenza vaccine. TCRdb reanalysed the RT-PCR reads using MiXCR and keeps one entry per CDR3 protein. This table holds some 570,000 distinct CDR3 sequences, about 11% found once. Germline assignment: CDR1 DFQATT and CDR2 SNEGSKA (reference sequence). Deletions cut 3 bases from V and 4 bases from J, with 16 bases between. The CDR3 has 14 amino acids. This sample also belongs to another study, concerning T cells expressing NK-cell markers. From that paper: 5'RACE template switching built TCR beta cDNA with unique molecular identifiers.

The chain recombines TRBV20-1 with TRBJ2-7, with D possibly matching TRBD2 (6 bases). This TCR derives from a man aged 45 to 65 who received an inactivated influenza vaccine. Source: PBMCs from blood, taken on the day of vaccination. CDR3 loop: CSARAPLGGYEQYF. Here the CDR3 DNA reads TGCAGTGCTAGGGCCCCACTGGGGGGATACGAGCAGTACTTC.